A single sample is the source of the 30 T cell receptor beta chains below, sequenced in a study of Ad26.COV2.S vaccination and SARS-CoV-2 variants. Specified treatment: roughly 20 received Ad26.COV2.S at low or high dose, single or two shots; several received placebo; per-sample allocation not given. At day 63 after the first vaccine or placebo injection, samples were drawn. Sequenced by immunoSEQ multiplex PCR; TCRdb stores in-frame clones only, minus some. The sample holds about 330,000 clones; around 90% are singletons and the top ten take about 5.4%. The sequenced sample was peripheral blood, obtained in a trial of Ad26.COV2.S vaccine versus placebo. These receptors were taken from a person between 18 and 65 years old who received the Ad26.COV2.S COVID-19 vaccine or a placebo.

CDR3 DNA sequence: TGTGCCACCAGTGCCGCTAGCGGGAGTACAGATACGCAGTATTTT. It translates to CATSAASGSTDTQYF. The V and J genes are TRBV24-1 and TRBJ2-3, with 10 bases fitting TRBD2. Germline V gene sequence: CDR1 KGHDR, CDR2 SFDVKD. The CDR3 covers 15 residues. V lost 5 bases and J lost 3; bases outside the gene matches: 4.

The CDR3 reads CASSPPRGGESSGNTIYF. DNA for the CDR3: TGTGCCAGCTCACCACCGCGGGGGGGCGAAAGCTCTGGAAACACCATATATTTT. The chain is built from TRBV18 and TRBJ1-3, with a weak D call TRBD1 (6 bases). CDR1 and CDR2 from the germline V gene are KGHSH and LQKENI. This CDR3 comprises 18 residues. Deletions cut 0 bases from V and 0 bases from J, with 15 bases between. Filled out from reference TRBV18 and TRBJ1-3, the complete variable domain reads NAGVMQNPRHLVRRRGQEARLRCSPMKGHSHVYWYRQLPEEGLKFMVYLQKENIIDESGMPKERFSAEFPKEGPSILRIQQVVRGDSAAYFCASSPPRGGESSGNTIYFGEGSWLTVV.

The gene calls are TRBV9 and TRBJ2-2; a possible D gene is TRBD2 (5 bases). The CDR3 runs 11 residues. Trimming left V 6 bases short and J 7 bases short, with 7 bases between. Germline loops: CDR1 SGDLS, CDR2 YYNGEE. The CDR3 loop reads CASNAGGELFF. CDR3 nucleotides: TGTGCCAGCAACGCGGGCGGGGAGCTGTTTTTT.

This clone appeared many times. This specimen includes other DNA sequences encoding the same CDR3. This sequence joins TRBV4-1 and TRBJ1-1, with D uncertain. Germline CDR1 MGHRA, CDR2 YSYEKL. The length of the CDR3 is 13 residues. V gave up 1 base and J gave up 0 bases, with 3 bases separating them. The CDR3 loop reads CASSQGVNTEAFF. The CDR3, as DNA: TGCGCCAGCAGCCAAGGAGTGAACACTGAAGCTTTCTTT.

The gene calls are TRBV6-5 and TRBJ1-1; D remains ambiguous. The CDR3 sequence is 14 residues long. Per germline, CDR1 MNHEY and CDR2 SVGAGI. V lost 5 bases, J lost 0 bases, and 10 bases lay in between. The CDR3 loop is CASSLRRVNTEAFF. CDR3 nucleotide sequence: TGTGCCAGCAGTCTTCGACGGGTGAACACTGAAGCTTTCTTT.

This sequence joins TRBV30 and TRBJ1-2, with D unresolved. Looked up from germline, CDR1 is GTSNPN and CDR2 is SVGIG (reference sequence). With 0 bases removed from V and 5 bases from J, the gap between germline ends came to 7 bases. CDR3 size: 12 residues. CDR3 sequence: CAWSVIGYGYTF. CDR3 DNA sequence: TGTGCCTGGAGTGTAATTGGGTATGGCTACACCTTC.

The V call is TRBV5-4, the J call TRBJ2-3; D could derive from TRBD1 or TRBD2 (6 bases each). Trimming left V 0 bases short and J 2 bases short, with 7 bases between. Germline-derived CDR1 and CDR2 are SGHNT and YYREEE (reference sequence). The CDR3 extends over 14 amino acids. DNA of the CDR3: TGTGCCAGCAGCTTGGGGGGGGCCACAGATACGCAGTATTTT. Translating gives CASSLGGATDTQYF.

This clone was observed once. The chain has TRBV12-3 or TRBV12-4 and TRBJ2-3; D is unclear. V lost 1 base to trimming and J lost 5 bases, with 7 bases between them. This CDR3 has 13 residues. CDR3 sequence reads: CASSLGRIDTQYF. CDR3 nucleotide sequence: TGTGCCAGCAGTTTAGGGCGGATAGATACGCAGTATTTT.

The rearrangement joins TRBV29-1 to TRBJ1-5; TRBD1 matches 9 bases. Per the germline V gene, CDR1 is SQVTM and CDR2 is ANQGSEA. This CDR3 is built from 12 residues. V trimming: 6 bases; J trimming: 7 bases; junction bases outside the gene matches: 4. CDR3 amino acids: CSVQGAGQPQHF. In DNA form, the CDR3 reads TGCAGCGTACAGGGGGCTGGCCAGCCCCAGCATTTT.

The rearrangement links TRBV7-6 to TRBJ1-1; D is uncertain. The ends were cut back, 5 bases at V and 0 bases at J, with 7 bases in the middle. Germline CDR1 SGHVS, CDR2 FNYEAQ. The length of the CDR3 is 13 residues. The CDR3 reads CASSQALNTEAFF. CDR3 DNA: TGTGCCAGCAGCCAAGCCCTGAACACTGAAGCTTTCTTT.

The chain employs TRBV7-9 and TRBJ1-2; D is unresolved. V lost 3 bases, J lost 6 bases, and 11 bases lay in between. CDR1 and CDR2 (germline): SEHNR, FQNEAQ (reference sequence). The CDR3 has 13 amino acids. This CDR3 is CASSFGLTDGYTF. CDR3 coding DNA: TGTGCCAGCAGCTTCGGGCTAACAGATGGCTACACCTTC.

The chain has TRBV3-1 (or the pseudogene TRBV3-2) and TRBJ2-5; D is possibly TRBD1 (6 bases). The germline V gene encodes CDR1 LGHDT and CDR2 YNNKEL (reference sequence). The CDR3 is 14 residues long. V was cut by 4 bases and J by 6 bases, with 15 bases left in between. CDR3 DNA: TGTGCCAGCAGCCTCCGGACAGCAAAGAAGACCCAGTACTTC. Its translation is CASSLRTAKKTQYF.

The chain is built from TRBV10-3 and TRBJ1-4; TRBD1 matches 10 bases. The CDR3 totals 14 residues. The germline gives CDR1 ENHRY, CDR2 SYGVKD. The trim removed 11 bases at V and 2 bases at J, leaving 5 bases unmatched. Written as DNA, the CDR3 is TGTGCCTCAGGACAGGGGGTGACTAATGAAAAACTGTTTTTT. Its translation is CASGQGVTNEKLFF.

The rearrangement joins TRBV5-4 to TRBJ2-5, with a tentative D call TRBD1 (6 bases). The V end was cut by 4 bases, the J end by 2 bases, with 21 bases between. The CDR3 length is 17 residues. CDR1 is SGHNT, CDR2 YYREEE, per germline (reference sequence). CDR3 amino acids: CASSPETGNPDQETQYF. Here the CDR3 DNA reads TGTGCCAGCAGCCCAGAGACAGGCAATCCCGATCAAGAGACCCAGTACTTC.

The chain carries TRBV10-1 and TRBJ2-5; D is possibly TRBD1 (6 bases). Germline V CDR1 and CDR2: WNHNN, SYGVQD (reference sequence). The CDR3 contains 15 residues. Trimming removed 7 bases from V and 2 bases from J, with 17 bases in between. The CDR3 is CASKGQTCSQETQYF. The CDR3 DNA follows: TGCGCCAGCAAAGGACAGACATGTTCTCAAGAGACCCAGTACTTC.

The chain joins TRBV19 to TRBJ2-1; D unclear. The CDR3 is 15 residues long. Trimming pared 8 bases from V and 0 bases from J, leaving 14 bases between. Germline V CDR1 and CDR2: LNHDA, SQIVND (reference sequence). The CDR3 spells CASGSEPSSYNEQFF. In DNA form, the CDR3 reads TGTGCCAGTGGCTCCGAACCGAGCTCCTACAATGAGCAGTTCTTC.

The CDR3 is CASSAYSPNYGYTF. DNA for the CDR3: TGTGCCAGCAGCGCATATAGCCCTAACTATGGCTACACCTTC. J is TRBJ1-2 and V is TRBV7-9; D uncertain. Trimming left V 5 bases short and J 0 bases short, with 10 bases between. Germline loops: CDR1 SEHNR, CDR2 FQNEAQ (reference sequence). This CDR3 region has 14 residues. Full variable domain (outside the CDR3, taken from reference TRBV7-9 and TRBJ1-2): DTGVSQNPRHKITKRGQNVTFRCDPISEHNRLYWYRQTLGQGPEFLTYFQNEAQLEKSRLLSDRFSAERPKGSFSTLEIQRTEQGDSAMYLCASSAYSPNYGYTFGSGTRLTVV.

DNA for the CDR3: TGTGCCAGCAGCCAGGGGACTAGCGGGAGGTACTACGAGCAGTACGTC. Translated, it gives CASSQGTSGRYYEQYV. The V call is TRBV5-4, the J call TRBJ2-7, with TRBD2 matching 15 bases. CDR3 length equals 16 residues. CDR1 is SGHNT, CDR2 YYREEE, per germline (reference sequence). Trimming took 4 bases from V and 3 from J; bases not matched to a gene: 5.

V is TRBV29-1 and J is TRBJ1-2, with 7 bases identical to TRBD1. Germline V gene sequence: CDR1 SQVTM, CDR2 ANQGSEA. The CDR3 runs to 12 residues. V lost 7 bases, J lost 2 bases, and 4 bases stayed unmatched. CDR3 coding DNA: TGCAGCGCTCCGGGACAGAACTATGGCTACACCTTC. As protein: CSAPGQNYGYTF.

The chain recombines TRBV7-6 with TRBJ2-2; 9 bases are shared with TRBD2. CDR1 is SGHVS, CDR2 FNYEAQ, per germline. The V segment lost 4 bases and the J segment 6 bases; nucleotides outside the gene matches: 9. This CDR3 contains 16 residues. CDR3 DNA sequence: TGTGCCAGCAGCTCCAGGAGCGGGGGGTTTCCCGGGGAGCTGTTTTTT. Its protein is CASSSRSGGFPGELFF.

This chain uses TRBV7-2 with TRBJ2-5; 10 bases align to TRBD2. The CDR3 extends over 15 amino acids. CDR1 and CDR2 from the germline V gene are SGHTA and FQGNSA. Trimming at V came to 3 bases and at J to 0 bases, leaving 1 base not matched to a gene. This CDR3 is CASSFSGGYQETQYF. The CDR3 region has the DNA TGTGCCAGCAGCTTTAGCGGGGGGTACCAAGAGACCCAGTACTTC. The variable domain in full, completed from reference TRBV7-2 and TRBJ2-5, reads GAGVSQSPSNKVTEKGKDVELRCDPISGHTALYWYRQSLGQGLEFLIYFQGNSAPDKSGLPSDRFSAERTGGSVSTLTIQRTQQEDSAVYLCASSFSGGYQETQYFGPGTRLLVL.

This clone was observed a single time. The chain joins TRBV7-9 to TRBJ2-1; D possibly corresponds to TRBD2 (5 bases). The CDR3 has 16 residues. Trimming took off 3 bases at V and 4 bases at J, with 16 bases between the two ends. The germline V gene has CDR1 SEHNR and CDR2 FQNEAQ (reference sequence). CDR3 coding DNA: TGTGCCAGCAGCTTTTCGTTAAGCGGAGCATACAATGAGCAGTTCTTC. It yields the protein CASSFSLSGAYNEQFF.

The V and J genes are TRBV12-3 or TRBV12-4 and TRBJ1-1; no clear D. V was pared by 7 bases and J by 4 bases, with 13 bases between. The CDR3 consists of 13 residues. The DNA of the CDR3 is TGTGCCAGCACCCTTGCGCGGGGCACTGAAGCTTTCTTT. This sequence encodes CASTLARGTEAFF.

This clone was counted a few times. This specimen includes other DNA sequences encoding the same CDR3. The chain couples TRBV14 to TRBJ1-2, with D unclear. The CDR3 runs 13 residues. CDR1 and CDR2 from the germline V gene are SGHDN and FVKESK. V lost 1 base and J lost 5, with 8 bases in between. The CDR3 DNA follows: TGTGCCAGCAGCCAAGGGTCAGCTTATGGCTACACCTTC. The encoded protein is CASSQGSAYGYTF. Based on the CDR3 plus reference TRBV14 and TRBJ1-2, the full variable domain is EAGVTQFPSHSVIEKGQTVTLRCDPISGHDNLYWYRRVMGKEIKFLLHFVKESKQDESGMPNNRFLAERTGGTYSTLKVQPAELEDSGVYFCASSQGSAYGYTFGSGTRLTVV.

A word on this clone: In the same sample, other DNA sequences code for this CDR3. V usage is TRBV5-1 and J usage is TRBJ2-3, with D perhaps matching TRBD1 (6 bases). The CDR3 contains 14 residues. The germline V gene encodes CDR1 SGHRS and CDR2 YFSETQ. With 4 bases removed from V and 3 bases from J, the gap between germline ends came to 12 bases. The CDR3 DNA is TGCGCCAGCAGCCTTGGACAGTCGACAGATACGCAGTATTTT. The encoded protein is CASSLGQSTDTQYF. The full variable domain, completed using reference TRBV5-1 and TRBJ2-3, is KAGVTQTPRYLIKTRGQQVTLSCSPISGHRSVSWYQQTPGQGLQFLFEYFSETQRNKGNFPGRFSGRQFSNSRSEMNVSTLELGDSALYLCASSLGQSTDTQYFGPGTRLTVL.

The J gene is TRBJ2-4, the V gene TRBV28; 7 bases match TRBD2. The CDR3 loop spans 15 amino acids. After removal of 7 bases from V and 1 base from J, the junction contained 7 bases not matched to a gene. The germline V gene has CDR1 MDHEN and CDR2 SYDVKM. The CDR3 spells CASNPLADAKNIQYF. The CDR3 DNA reads as TGTGCCAGCAACCCTCTAGCGGACGCCAAAAACATTCAGTACTTC.

This chain uses TRBV2 with TRBJ2-5; TRBD2 is a possible D gene (5 bases). The CDR3 runs 15 residues. Trimming removed 5 bases at V and 0 bases at J, with 13 bases between. Germline V lookup: CDR1 SNHLY, CDR2 FYNNEI. This chain's CDR3 is CASSSDLNNQETQYF. For the CDR3, the DNA is TGTGCCAGCAGTTCGGACTTGAATAACCAAGAGACCCAGTACTTC. Variable domain in full (rest from reference TRBV2 and TRBJ2-5): EPEVTQTPSHQVTQMGQEVILRCVPISNHLYFYWYRQILGQKVEFLVSFYNNEISEKSEIFDDQFSVERPDGSNFTLKIRSTKLEDSAMYFCASSSDLNNQETQYFGPGTRLLVL.

V and J are TRBV19 and TRBJ2-1, with D perhaps matching TRBD1 or TRBD2 (5 bases each). The CDR3 loop spans 18 amino acids. CDR1 LNHDA and CDR2 SQIVND come from the germline V gene (reference sequence). V lost 6 bases and J lost 0, with 21 bases in between. In nucleotides, the CDR3 is TGTGCCAGTAGCCCGGGTCCCTCATGGGGGTCCTCCTACAATGAGCAGTTCTTC. This encodes CASSPGPSWGSSYNEQFF.

The chain couples TRBV19 to TRBJ2-3; the D is unclear. V was shortened by 9 bases and J by 2 bases, with 12 bases between the two germline ends. CDR3 size: 13 residues. Germline V gene sequence: CDR1 LNHDA, CDR2 SQIVND (reference sequence). CDR3 loop: CASRASHTDTQYF. CDR3 DNA sequence: TGTGCCAGCCGTGCGTCCCACACAGATACGCAGTATTTT.

The chain is built from TRBV30 and TRBJ2-1; 9 bases map to TRBD2. The CDR3 contains 14 residues. Looked up from germline, CDR1 is GTSNPN and CDR2 is SVGIG (reference sequence). V shed 3 bases and J 1 base; nucleotides not matched to a gene: 1. The CDR3, as DNA: TGTGCCTGGAGGCTAGCGGGGTCCTACAATGAGCAGTTCTTC. Translation gives CAWRLAGSYNEQFF.